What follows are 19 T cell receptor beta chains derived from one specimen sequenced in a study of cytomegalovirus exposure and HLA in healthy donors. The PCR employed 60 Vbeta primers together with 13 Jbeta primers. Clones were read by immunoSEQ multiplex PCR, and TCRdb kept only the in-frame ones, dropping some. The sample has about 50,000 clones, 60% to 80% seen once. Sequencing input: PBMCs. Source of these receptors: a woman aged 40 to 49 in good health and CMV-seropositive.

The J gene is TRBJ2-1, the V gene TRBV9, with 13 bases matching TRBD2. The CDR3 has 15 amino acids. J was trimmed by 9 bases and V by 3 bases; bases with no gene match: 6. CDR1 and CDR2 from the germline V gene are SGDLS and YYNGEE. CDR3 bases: TGTGCCAGCAGCGAGACTAGCGGGGGGAATCTTGAGCAGTTCTTC. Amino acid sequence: CASSETSGGNLEQFF.

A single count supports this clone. CDR3 DNA sequence: TGTGCCAGCAGTTACTCGGGGACAGGGACCTATGGCTACACCTTC. Its protein is CASSYSGTGTYGYTF. V gene TRBV6-5 combines with J gene TRBJ1-2; 9 positions agree with TRBD1. Germline CDR1 MNHEY, CDR2 SVGAGI. The CDR3 sequence is 15 residues long. Unmatched junction bases numbered 3, after V lost 0 bases and J lost 4 bases.

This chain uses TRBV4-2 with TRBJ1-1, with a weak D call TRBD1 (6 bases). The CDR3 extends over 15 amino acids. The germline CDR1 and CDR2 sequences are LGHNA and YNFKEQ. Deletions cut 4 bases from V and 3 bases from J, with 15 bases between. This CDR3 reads CASSRQTGADTEAFF. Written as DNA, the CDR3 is TGTGCCAGCAGCCGCCAGACAGGAGCCGACACTGAAGCTTTCTTT.

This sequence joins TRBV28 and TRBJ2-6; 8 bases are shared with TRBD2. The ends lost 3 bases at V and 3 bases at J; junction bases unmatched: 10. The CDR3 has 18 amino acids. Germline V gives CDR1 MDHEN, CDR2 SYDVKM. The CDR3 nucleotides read TGTGCCAGCAGTTTGGAACGGGGGGGCTATAGTGGGGCCAACGTCCTGACTTTC. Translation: CASSLERGGYSGANVLTF.

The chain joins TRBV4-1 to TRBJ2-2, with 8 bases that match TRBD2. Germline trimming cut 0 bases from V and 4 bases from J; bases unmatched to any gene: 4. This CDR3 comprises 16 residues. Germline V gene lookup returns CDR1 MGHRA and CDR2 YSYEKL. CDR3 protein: CASSQDNGGGTGELFF. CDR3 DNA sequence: TGCGCCAGCAGCCAAGACAACGGGGGGGGCACCGGGGAGCTGTTTTTT.

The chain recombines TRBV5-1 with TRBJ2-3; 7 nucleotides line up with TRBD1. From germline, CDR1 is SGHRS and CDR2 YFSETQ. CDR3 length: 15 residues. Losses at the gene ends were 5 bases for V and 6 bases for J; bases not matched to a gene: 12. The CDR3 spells CASRSTGHTVDTQYF. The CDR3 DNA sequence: TGCGCCAGCAGGTCGACAGGGCACACTGTTGATACGCAGTATTTT.

The CDR3 here is CAISESVAAGELFF. CDR3 nucleotide sequence: TGTGCCATCAGTGAGTCGGTCGCGGCCGGGGAGCTGTTTTTT. The rearrangement uses TRBV10-3 and TRBJ2-2, with no clear D. CDR3 length: 14 amino acids. Germline-derived CDR1 and CDR2 are ENHRY and SYGVKD. The ends were cut back, 0 bases at V and 6 bases at J, with 8 bases in the middle.

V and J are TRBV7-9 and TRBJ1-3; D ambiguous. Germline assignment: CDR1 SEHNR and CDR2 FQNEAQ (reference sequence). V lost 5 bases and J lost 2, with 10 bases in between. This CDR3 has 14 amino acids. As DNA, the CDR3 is TGTGCCAGCAGCCCGCGGCAAGCTGGAAACACCATATATTTT. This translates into CASSPRQAGNTIYF.

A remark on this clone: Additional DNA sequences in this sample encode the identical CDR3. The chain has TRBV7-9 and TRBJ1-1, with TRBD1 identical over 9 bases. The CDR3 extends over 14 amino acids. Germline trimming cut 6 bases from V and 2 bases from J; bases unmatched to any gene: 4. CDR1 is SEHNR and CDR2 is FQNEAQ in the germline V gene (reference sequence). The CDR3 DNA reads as TGTGCCAGCAGTTTGGGACAGGGTAACACTGAAGCTTTCTTT. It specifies CASSLGQGNTEAFF.

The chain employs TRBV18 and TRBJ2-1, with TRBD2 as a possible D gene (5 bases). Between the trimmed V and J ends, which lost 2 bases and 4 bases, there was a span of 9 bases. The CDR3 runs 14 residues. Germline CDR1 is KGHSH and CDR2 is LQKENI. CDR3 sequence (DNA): TGTGCCAGCTCACCAAGTGGGGAGTACAATGAGCAGTTCTTC. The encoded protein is CASSPSGEYNEQFF.

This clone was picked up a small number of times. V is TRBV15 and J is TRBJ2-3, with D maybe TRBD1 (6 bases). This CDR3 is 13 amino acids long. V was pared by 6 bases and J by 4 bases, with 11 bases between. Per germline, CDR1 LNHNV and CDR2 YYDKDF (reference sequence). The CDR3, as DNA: TGTGCCACCAGTCGTGGGGGCCCAGATACGCAGTATTTT. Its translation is CATSRGGPDTQYF.

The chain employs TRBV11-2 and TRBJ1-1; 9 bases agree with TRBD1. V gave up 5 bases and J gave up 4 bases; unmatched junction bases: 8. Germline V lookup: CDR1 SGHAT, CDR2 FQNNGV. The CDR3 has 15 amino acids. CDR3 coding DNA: TGTGCCAGCAGCATGTACAGGGGGCTTGGCACTGAAGCTTTCTTT. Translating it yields CASSMYRGLGTEAFF.

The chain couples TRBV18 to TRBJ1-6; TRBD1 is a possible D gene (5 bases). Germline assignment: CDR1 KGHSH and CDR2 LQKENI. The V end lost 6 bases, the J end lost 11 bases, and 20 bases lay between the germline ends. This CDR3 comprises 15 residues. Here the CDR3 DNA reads TGTGCCAGCTCCACCGACCGGGACTCTGGTACACCCCTCCACTTT. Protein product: CASSTDRDSGTPLHF.

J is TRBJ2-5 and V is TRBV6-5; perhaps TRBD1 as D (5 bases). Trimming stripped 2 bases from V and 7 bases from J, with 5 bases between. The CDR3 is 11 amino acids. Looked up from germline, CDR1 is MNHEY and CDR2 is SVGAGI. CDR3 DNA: TGTGCCAGCAGTTACCAGGGGACCCAGTACTTC. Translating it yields CASSYQGTQYF.

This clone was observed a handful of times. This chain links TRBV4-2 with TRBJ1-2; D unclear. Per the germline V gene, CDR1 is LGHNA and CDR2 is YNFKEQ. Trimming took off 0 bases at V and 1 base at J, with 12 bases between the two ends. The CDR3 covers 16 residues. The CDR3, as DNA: TGTGCCAGCAGCCAAGACAGTACCTCATTTAACTATGGCTACACCTTC. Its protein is CASSQDSTSFNYGYTF.

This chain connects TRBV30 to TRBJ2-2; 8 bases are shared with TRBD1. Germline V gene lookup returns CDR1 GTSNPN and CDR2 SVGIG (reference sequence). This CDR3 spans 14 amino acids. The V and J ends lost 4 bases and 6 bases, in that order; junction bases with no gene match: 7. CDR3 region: CAWTGGGFAGELFF. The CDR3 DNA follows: TGTGCCTGGACAGGGGGCGGATTTGCCGGGGAGCTGTTTTTT.

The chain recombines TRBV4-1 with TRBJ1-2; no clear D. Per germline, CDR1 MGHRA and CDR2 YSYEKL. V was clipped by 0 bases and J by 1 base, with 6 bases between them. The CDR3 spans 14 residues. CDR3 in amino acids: CASSQDTVNYGYTF. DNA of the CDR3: TGCGCCAGCAGCCAAGATACAGTTAACTATGGCTACACCTTC.

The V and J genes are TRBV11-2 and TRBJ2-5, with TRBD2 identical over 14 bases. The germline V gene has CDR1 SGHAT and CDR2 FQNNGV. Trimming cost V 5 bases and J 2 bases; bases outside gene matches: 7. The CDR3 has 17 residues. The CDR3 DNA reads TGTGCCAGCAGCAACACCAGACTAGCGGGGGGGCAAGAGACCCAGTACTTC. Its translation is CASSNTRLAGGQETQYF.

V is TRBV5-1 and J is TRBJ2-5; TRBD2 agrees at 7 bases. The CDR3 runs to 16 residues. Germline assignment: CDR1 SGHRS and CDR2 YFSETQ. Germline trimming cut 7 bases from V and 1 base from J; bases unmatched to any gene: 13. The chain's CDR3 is CASRAGGGLPQETQYF. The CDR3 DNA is TGCGCCAGCCGCGCTGGGGGGGGGTTACCCCAAGAGACCCAGTACTTC.